This T cell receptor (beta chain) is drawn from a study of monozygotic twins with inflammatory bowel disease. CDR3 length: 15 amino acids. CDR1 SGHRS and CDR2 YFSETQ come from the germline V gene. TCRdb processed the 5' RACE reads again and assigns one entry to each CDR3 protein, with no DNA. The sample table includes approximately 400,000 distinct CDR3 sequences. The sequence was collected from a human donor with ulcerative colitis or Crohn's disease, or a healthy co-twin of an affected twin (not recorded which). Sequences were obtained from blood. The rearrangement uses TRBV5-1 and TRBJ2-2; TCRdb names TRBD1, which stays unverified in the absence of DNA. This CDR3 reads CASSSQGGFTGELFF.